A selection of T cell receptor beta chains follows, all from one sample in a study of identifying expanded T cells in peripheral blood. Profiled with immunoSEQ multiplex PCR; TCRdb holds only in-frame clones, not every one. The sample includes 100,000 to 150,000 clones, 86% of them seen just once. The sample taken for sequencing was blood. These receptor sequences come from a person aged 18-69 years in good health. CDR3s include the opening cysteine and the closing phenylalanine or tryptophan. A D gene is named only where the DNA matches it firmly. A row's size may be missing; if present it is once, few, many or a size class.

D gene: .
V gene: TRBV7-3
clone size: .
J gene: TRBJ2-2
CDR3 DNA: TGTGCCAGCAGCTTTCTAGGTCCCATGATGAGCACCGGGGAGCTGTTTTTT
CDR3 protein: CASSFLGPMMSTGELFF

D gene: .
V gene: TRBV6-1
clone size: .
J gene: TRBJ1-1
CDR3 DNA: TGTGCCAGTCGCCGGGACATACAAGGGCTAGAGGCTTTCTTT
CDR3 protein: CASRRDIQGLEAFF

D gene: .
V gene: TRBV18
clone size: .
J gene: TRBJ1-1
CDR3 DNA: TGTGCCAGCAGCACAGGGAGCGACACTGAAGCTTTCTTT
CDR3 protein: CASSTGSDTEAFF

D gene: .
V gene: TRBV6-5
clone size: few
J gene: TRBJ2-5
CDR3 DNA: TGTGCCAGCAGTCACAGGAGGGGAGAGACCCAGTACTTC
CDR3 protein: CASSHRRGETQYF

D gene: TRBD1
V gene: TRBV27
clone size: .
J gene: TRBJ2-7
CDR3 DNA: TGTGCCATCCAACGACAACAGGGGCCCTACGAGCAGTACTTC
CDR3 protein: CAIQRQQGPYEQYF

D gene: TRBD1
V gene: TRBV28
clone size: few
J gene: TRBJ1-2
CDR3 DNA: TGTGCCAGCAGTTCGGGACAGGGCTCTGGCTACACCTTC
CDR3 protein: CASSSGQGSGYTF

D gene: .
V gene: TRBV6-5
clone size: .
J gene: TRBJ2-7
CDR3 DNA: TGTGCCAGCAGCCCCGGGGGGGGACAGGAGCAGTACTTC
CDR3 protein: CASSPGGGQEQYF

D gene: .
V gene: TRBV19
clone size: once
J gene: TRBJ2-7
CDR3 DNA: TGTGCCAGTAGTGCTTTCCAGGACTTTGGGCGATACGAGCAGTACTTC
CDR3 protein: CASSAFQDFGRYEQYF

D gene: .
V gene: TRBV7-6
clone size: .
J gene: TRBJ2-5
CDR3 DNA: TGTGCCAGCAGCCGCGGACGGCAAGAGACCCAGTACTTC
CDR3 protein: CASSRGRQETQYF

D gene: .
V gene: TRBV9
clone size: few
J gene: TRBJ1-1
CDR3 DNA: TGTGCCAGCAGCCTATTGTCGAACACTGAAGCTTTCTTT
CDR3 protein: CASSLLSNTEAFF

D gene: .
V gene: TRBV21-1
clone size: .
J gene: TRBJ2-3
CDR3 DNA: TGTGCCAGCAGCAAAGAGGGCCTGGGGGGCACAGATACGCAGTATTTT
CDR3 protein: CASSKEGLGGTDTQYF

D gene: TRBD2
V gene: TRBV5-1
clone size: .
J gene: TRBJ2-1
CDR3 DNA: TGCGCCAGCAGCCTCCCTAGGACTAGCGGGTATACCTACAATGAGCAGTTCTTC
CDR3 protein: CASSLPRTSGYTYNEQFF

D gene: .
V gene: TRBV6-6
clone size: .
J gene: TRBJ2-7
CDR3 DNA: TGTGCCAGCACCACCCCCACAGCCGAGCAGTACTTC
CDR3 protein: CASTTPTAEQYF

D gene: .
V gene: TRBV30
clone size: .
J gene: TRBJ2-2
CDR3 DNA: TGTGCCTGGTCCCGTTTGGGGGTCAGCACCGGGGAGCTGTTTTTT
CDR3 protein: CAWSRLGVSTGELFF

D gene: .
V gene: TRBV7-2
clone size: .
J gene: TRBJ2-7
CDR3 DNA: TGTGCCAGCAGCTTACCAGGGTTTTACGAGCAGTACTTC
CDR3 protein: CASSLPGFYEQYF

D gene: .
V gene: TRBV6-7
clone size: few
J gene: TRBJ1-2
CDR3 DNA: TGTGCCAGCAGTCCCTTGGGGGAAAGAGGCTACACCTTC
CDR3 protein: CASSPLGERGYTF

D gene: TRBD1
V gene: TRBV10-3
clone size: .
J gene: TRBJ1-2
CDR3 DNA: TGTGCCATCAGTGAGGAGGGGGCGAGGGGCTACACCTTC
CDR3 protein: CAISEEGARGYTF

D gene: TRBD1
V gene: TRBV6-6
clone size: .
J gene: TRBJ1-4
CDR3 DNA: TGTGCCAGCAATATAGGACAGGCGGGTAATGAAAAACTGTTTTTT
CDR3 protein: CASNIGQAGNEKLFF

D gene: TRBD2
V gene: TRBV5-4
clone size: .
J gene: TRBJ2-3
CDR3 DNA: TGTGCCAGCAGCTTAGCGGGGGCCACAGATACGCAGTATTTT
CDR3 protein: CASSLAGATDTQYF

D gene: .
V gene: TRBV9
clone size: .
J gene: TRBJ2-1
CDR3 DNA: TGTGCCAGCAGCGTAGGCCCGACGGACTCCTACAATGAGCAGTTCTTC
CDR3 protein: CASSVGPTDSYNEQFF

D gene: .
V gene: TRBV6-6
clone size: .
J gene: TRBJ1-5
CDR3 DNA: TGTGCCAGCAGTTTTCCCCAGGGGAGCAATCAGCCCCAGCATTTT
CDR3 protein: CASSFPQGSNQPQHF

D gene: TRBD2
V gene: TRBV5-1
clone size: once
J gene: TRBJ2-1
CDR3 DNA: TGCGCCAGCAGCTTGAACGGGAGGAATGAGCAGTTCTTC
CDR3 protein: CASSLNGRNEQFF

D gene: .
V gene: TRBV19
clone size: few
J gene: TRBJ1-2
CDR3 DNA: TGTGCCAGTAGTCGCGATCGGAACTATGGCTACACCTTC
CDR3 protein: CASSRDRNYGYTF

D gene: TRBD1
V gene: TRBV2
clone size: .
J gene: TRBJ2-3
CDR3 DNA: TGTGCCAAAAAGGACAGGCGGTCAGATACGCAGTATTTT
CDR3 protein: CAKKDRRSDTQYF

D gene: .
V gene: TRBV7-2
clone size: .
J gene: TRBJ1-3
CDR3 DNA: TGTGCCAGCACCTCCCCAGGGGCCGGAAACACCATATATTTT
CDR3 protein: CASTSPGAGNTIYF

D gene: .
V gene: TRBV19
clone size: .
J gene: TRBJ1-5
CDR3 DNA: TGTGCCAGTACAGGGGCAGGTCGACGGCCCCAGCATTTT
CDR3 protein: CASTGAGRRPQHF

D gene: TRBD2
V gene: TRBV6-1
clone size: .
J gene: TRBJ2-2
CDR3 DNA: TGTGCCGGACGCCTAGCGGGGATGAACACCGGGGAGCTGTTTTTT
CDR3 protein: CAGRLAGMNTGELFF

D gene: .
V gene: TRBV18
clone size: .
J gene: TRBJ1-5
CDR3 DNA: TGTGCCAGCTCAAGAATTGACGGGGATCAGCCCCAGCATTTT
CDR3 protein: CASSRIDGDQPQHF

D gene: .
V gene: TRBV29-1
clone size: few
J gene: TRBJ1-4
CDR3 DNA: TGCAGCGGATCCGGGTCCGGGGGGGAAAAACTGTTTTTT
CDR3 protein: CSGSGSGGEKLFF

D gene: .
V gene: TRBV16
clone size: .
J gene: TRBJ1-1
CDR3 DNA: TGTGCCAGCAGCCTGGGCCCCCAGAACACTGAAGCTTTCTTT
CDR3 protein: CASSLGPQNTEAFF

D gene: .
V gene: TRBV7-2
clone size: .
J gene: TRBJ2-1
CDR3 DNA: TGTGCCAGCAGCTCGAATATGGGCAATGAGCAGTTCTTC
CDR3 protein: CASSSNMGNEQFF

D gene: .
V gene: TRBV4-2
clone size: .
J gene: TRBJ1-1
CDR3 DNA: TGTGCCAGCAGCCAAAGGGGGGTAACTGAAGCTTTCTTT
CDR3 protein: CASSQRGVTEAFF

D gene: .
V gene: TRBV7-9
clone size: few
J gene: TRBJ2-2
CDR3 DNA: TGTGCCAGCAGCTTAGTAAGGGTTAACACCGGGGAGCTGTTTTTT
CDR3 protein: CASSLVRVNTGELFF

D gene: .
V gene: TRBV30
clone size: .
J gene: TRBJ2-7
CDR3 DNA: TGTGCCTGGAGTGGGGGGTACTACGAGCAGTACTTC
CDR3 protein: CAWSGGYYEQYF

D gene: .
V gene: TRBV27
clone size: few
J gene: TRBJ2-1
CDR3 DNA: TGTGCCAGCAGTGACTACAATGAGCAGTTCTTC
CDR3 protein: CASSDYNEQFF

D gene: .
V gene: TRBV20-1
clone size: .
J gene: TRBJ1-1
CDR3 DNA: TGCAGTGCTGGTCGGGGGGATGAAGCTTTCTTT
CDR3 protein: CSAGRGDEAFF

D gene: TRBD2
V gene: TRBV10-3
clone size: .
J gene: TRBJ2-2
CDR3 DNA: TGTGCCATCAGTGACCGACTAGCGGGAGACACCGGGGAGCTGTTTTTT
CDR3 protein: CAISDRLAGDTGELFF

D gene: .
V gene: TRBV19
clone size: .
J gene: TRBJ1-5
CDR3 DNA: TGTGCCAGTAGCTCAGGAGGAGATAGCAATCAGCCCCAGCATTTT
CDR3 protein: CASSSGGDSNQPQHF